The 20 T cell receptor beta chains below were found in one sample sequenced in a study of vaccination and CD4 T cells after COVID-19. These receptors have no known antigen. Scientists ran DNA taken from cultured CD4+ T cells through the Oncomine TCR Beta short-read assay for sequencing. One entry per CDR3 protein results from TCRdb running MiXCR on the PCR reads. The top ten clones hold almost 10% of a sample with over 15,000 distinct CDR3 sequences, 55% to 60% of them seen once. Treatment noted: approximately 11-day PBMC culture with coronavirus spike peptide pools or control peptides (ViraFEST assay). Sequenced here: CD4+ T cells from blood, cultured in vitro, sampled after SARS-CoV-2 vaccination. The receptors here all came from a human donor who had recovered from COVID-19.

This clonotype was observed once. The chain combines TRBV20-1 with TRBJ2-1, with 10 bases identical to TRBD1. This CDR3 has 14 residues. V was clipped by 6 bases and J by 7 bases; unmatched bases: 9. CDR1 is DFQATT, CDR2 SNEGSKA, per germline (reference sequence). The chain's CDR3 is CSAGLWTGGNEQFF. CDR3 bases: TGCAGTGCGGGATTGTGGACAGGGGGGAATGAGCAGTTCTTC.

V and J are TRBV2 and TRBJ2-5; D might be TRBD1 (6 bases). The CDR3 totals 13 residues. The V gene's germline CDR1 is SNHLY and CDR2 FYNNEI. V lost 8 bases and J lost 1, with 11 bases in between. The CDR3 region is CASGQNTQETQYF. As DNA, the CDR3 is TGTGCCAGCGGACAGAATACCCAAGAGACCCAGTACTTC.

V usage is TRBV29-1 and J usage is TRBJ2-2; D uncertain. Trimming shortened V by 7 bases and J by 1 base, and 13 bases separated the two germline ends. The CDR3 length is 14 residues. CDR1 SQVTM and CDR2 ANQGSEA come from the germline V gene. CDR3 nucleotides: TGCAGCGCCCAAAGAGCAGGGAACACCGGGGAGCTGTTTTTT. Translated: CSAQRAGNTGELFF.

CDR3: CSARVQETQYF. The CDR3 DNA is TGCAGTGCTAGGGTACAAGAGACCCAGTACTTC. The gene calls are TRBV20-1 and TRBJ2-5; D uncertain. The CDR3 sequence is 11 residues long. Germline V gene data show CDR1 as DFQATT and CDR2 as SNEGSKA (reference sequence). V lost 3 bases, J lost 2 bases, and 4 bases lay in between.

This chain links TRBV6-4 with TRBJ1-2, with 7 bases lining up with TRBD1. The CDR3 spans 15 residues. CDR1 is MRHNA and CDR2 is SNTAGT in the germline V gene. Losses at the gene ends were 3 bases for V and 3 bases for J; bases not matched to a gene: 7. CDR3 residues: CASSDTPGTDYGYTF. DNA for the CDR3: TGTGCCAGCAGTGATACCCCCGGGACAGACTATGGCTACACCTTC.

The chain links TRBV6-1 to TRBJ1-6, with 7 nucleotides matching TRBD1. CDR3 length: 13 residues. Trimming took 5 bases from V and 8 from J; bases not matched to a gene: 3. Germline V CDR1 and CDR2: MNHNS, SASEGT. The DNA for the CDR3 is TGTGCCAGCAGTAGGGGGCTGCATTCACCCCTCCACTTT. Translated, it gives CASSRGLHSPLHF.

The chain uses TRBV6-2 or TRBV6-3 and TRBJ2-3, with 11 bases matching TRBD2. CDR1 MNHEY and CDR2 SVGEGT come from the germline V gene. This CDR3 is built from 16 residues. V shed 3 bases and J 5 bases; nucleotides not matched to a gene: 7. CDR3 in DNA: TGTGCCAGCAGTTATATGCTAGCGGGGGGCAGAGATACGCAGTATTTT. It is translated as CASSYMLAGGRDTQYF.

The rearrangement links TRBV18 to TRBJ1-2; D may be TRBD1 (6 bases). This CDR3 is built from 15 residues. The germline gives CDR1 KGHSH, CDR2 LQKENI. The V gene lost 0 bases and the J gene lost 8 bases, with 16 bases spanning the gap. The CDR3 coding sequence is TGTGCCAGCTCACCACCGAAGGACAGCCCATTGGGCTACACCTTC. Translated: CASSPPKDSPLGYTF.

The V and J genes are TRBV7-2 and TRBJ2-2, with TRBD2 matching 8 bases. The ends lost 1 base at V and 9 bases at J; junction bases unmatched: 4. The CDR3 is 14 residues long. CDR1 is SGHTA and CDR2 is FQGNSA in the germline V gene. CDR3 DNA sequence: TGTGCCAGCAGCTTAGAGCGGGGGACCCGGGAGCTGTTTTTT. Translation: CASSLERGTRELFF.

This chain joins TRBV20-1 and TRBJ1-2, with a possible D match to TRBD1 (5 bases). This CDR3 has 12 amino acids. V dropped 3 bases and J dropped 2 bases, with 7 bases sitting between them. Looked up from germline, CDR1 is DFQATT and CDR2 is SNEGSKA (reference sequence). DNA of the CDR3: TGCAGTGCTAGTGGGGGGAACTATGGCTACACCTTC. This translates into CSASGGNYGYTF.

This clonotype was detected a few times. The rearrangement links TRBV27 to TRBJ1-2; a possible D gene is TRBD1 (6 bases). CDR3 length: 15 residues. V lost 8 bases and J lost 5, with 21 bases in between. CDR1 and CDR2 from the germline V gene are MNHEY and SMNVEV (reference sequence). This CDR3 reads CASGDTGRRMYGYTF. The CDR3 DNA reads TGTGCCAGCGGAGATACAGGGCGACGCATGTATGGCTACACCTTC.

This chain uses TRBV19 with TRBJ2-7; D is possibly TRBD1 or TRBD2 (7 bases each). V was cut by 6 bases and J by 3 bases, with 18 bases left in between. Germline CDR1 reads LNHDA; CDR2 reads SQIVND (reference sequence). The CDR3 covers 15 residues. The CDR3 sequence: CASRLQGEGLYEQYF. DNA of the CDR3: TGTGCCAGTAGGCTTCAGGGGGAGGGCCTCTACGAGCAGTACTTC.

This clonotype was found a few times. This chain connects TRBV7-2 to TRBJ2-2; possible D gene TRBD2, 5 bases. CDR1 is SGHTA and CDR2 is FQGNSA in the germline V gene. With 6 bases removed from V and 0 bases from J, the gap between germline ends came to 14 bases. This CDR3 spans 16 amino acids. CDR3 in amino acids: CASRIGVNSNTGELFF. In nucleotides, the CDR3 is TGTGCCAGCAGAATCGGGGTTAACTCGAACACCGGGGAGCTGTTTTTT.

The chain is built from TRBV7-2 and TRBJ1-1, with D possibly matching TRBD1 (5 bases). Germline-derived CDR1 and CDR2 are SGHTA and FQGNSA. The CDR3 contains 11 residues. Trimming took off 1 base at V and 12 bases at J, with 9 bases between the two ends. The CDR3 spells CASSLVGGPFF. Written as DNA, the CDR3 is TGTGCCAGCAGCTTAGTCGGGGGACCTTTCTTT.

The chain couples TRBV24-1 to TRBJ1-1; D might be TRBD1 (6 bases). The V and J ends lost 7 bases and 4 bases respectively, with 12 bases between them. CDR1 KGHDR and CDR2 SFDVKD come from the germline V gene. This CDR3 region has 13 residues. Written as DNA, the CDR3 is TGTGCCACCAGCATAACAGGGACCACTGAAGCTTTCTTT. Translating it yields CATSITGTTEAFF.

This clonotype has a handful of counts. The chain uses TRBV12-3 or TRBV12-4 and TRBJ1-2; 10 nucleotides match TRBD1. Trimming removed 2 bases from V and 5 bases from J; junction bases left unmatched: 5. There are 15 residues in the CDR3. The CDR3 reads CASSLFGTGEYGYTF. For the CDR3, the DNA is TGTGCCAGCAGTTTATTTGGGACAGGGGAGTATGGCTACACCTTC.

The chain is built from TRBV5-1 and TRBJ1-2; D may be TRBD1 (5 bases). Germline V gene sequence: CDR1 SGHRS, CDR2 YFSETQ. V shed 4 bases and J shed 2 bases, with 9 bases lying between them. CDR3 length equals 13 residues. The DNA for the CDR3 is TGCGCCAGCAGCGCTGACAGCAACTATGGCTACACCTTC. It specifies CASSADSNYGYTF.

There are a few counts of this clonotype. V gene TRBV7-2 combines with J gene TRBJ2-3; no definite D call. The ends were cut back, 1 base at V and 6 bases at J, with 14 bases in the middle. There are 15 residues in the CDR3. Germline CDR1 is SGHTA and CDR2 is FQGNSA. The CDR3 region is CASSLGMRTWDTQYF. CDR3 in DNA: TGTGCCAGCAGCTTAGGGATGAGGACCTGGGATACGCAGTATTTT. The entire variable domain, with the rest obtained from reference TRBV7-2 and TRBJ2-3, is as follows: GAGVSQSPSNKVTEKGKDVELRCDPISGHTALYWYRQSLGQGLEFLIYFQGNSAPDKSGLPSDRFSAERTGGSVSTLTIQRTQQEDSAVYLCASSLGMRTWDTQYFGPGTRLTVL.

V is TRBV20-1 and J is TRBJ2-2; maybe TRBD2 (7 bases). The V gene lost 0 bases and the J gene lost 0 bases, with 11 bases spanning the gap. This CDR3 has 16 residues. Germline CDR1 reads DFQATT; CDR2 reads SNEGSKA (reference sequence). The CDR3 here is CSARDGGGTNTGELFF. The DNA of the CDR3 is TGCAGTGCTAGAGATGGGGGGGGCACGAACACCGGGGAGCTGTTTTTT.

The chain employs TRBV19 and TRBJ1-1; D ambiguous. V gave up 2 bases and J gave up 1 base, with 5 bases separating them. This CDR3 has 13 residues. From germline, CDR1 is LNHDA and CDR2 SQIVND (reference sequence). This CDR3 reads CASSIRENTEAFF. The CDR3 nucleotides are TGTGCCAGTAGTATAAGGGAGAACACTGAAGCTTTCTTT. The whole variable domain, remainder taken from reference TRBV19 and TRBJ1-1, is DGGITQSPKYLFRKEGQNVTLSCEQNLNHDAMYWYRQDPGQGLRLIYYSQIVNDFQKGDIAEGYSVSREKKESFPLTVTSAQKNPTAFYLCASSIRENTEAFFGQGTRLTVV.